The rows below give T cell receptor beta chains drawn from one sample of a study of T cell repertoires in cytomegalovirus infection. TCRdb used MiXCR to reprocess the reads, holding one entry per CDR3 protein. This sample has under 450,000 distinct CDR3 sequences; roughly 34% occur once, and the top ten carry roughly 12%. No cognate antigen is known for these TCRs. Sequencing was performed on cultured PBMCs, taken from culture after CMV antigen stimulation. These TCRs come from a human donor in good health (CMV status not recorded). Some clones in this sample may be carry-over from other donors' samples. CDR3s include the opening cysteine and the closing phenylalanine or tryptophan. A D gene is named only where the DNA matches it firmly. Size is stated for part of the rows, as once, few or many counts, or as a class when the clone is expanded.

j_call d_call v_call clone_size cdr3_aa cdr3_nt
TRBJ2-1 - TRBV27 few CASSSIQGRNEQFF TGTGCCAGCAGTTCGATACAGGGGAGGAATGAGCAGTTCTTC
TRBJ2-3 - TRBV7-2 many CASSFGRSTDTQYF TGTGCCAGCAGCTTTGGACGGAGCACAGATACGCAGTATTTT
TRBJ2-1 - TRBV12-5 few CASGDPTNEQFF TGTGCTAGTGGCGACCCCACGAATGAGCAGTTCTTC
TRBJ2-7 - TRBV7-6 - CASSPADYEQYF TGTGCCAGCAGCCCGGCGGACTACGAGCAGTACTTC
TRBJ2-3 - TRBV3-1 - CASSQFSEDTQYF TGTGCCAGCAGCCAATTTAGCGAGGATACGCAGTATTTT
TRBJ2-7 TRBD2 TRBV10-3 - CAAGGRVEAGSGYEQYF TGTGCCGCCGGCGGGAGAGTAGAGGCAGGCTCCGGCTACGAGCAGTACTTC
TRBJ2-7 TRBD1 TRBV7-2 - CASSLGTGGVYEQYF TGTGCCAGCAGCTTAGGGACAGGGGGCGTCTACGAGCAGTACTTC
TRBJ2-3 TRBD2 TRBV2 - CASSASGSGVDTQYF TGTGCCAGCAGTGCTAGCGGGAGTGGTGTAGATACGCAGTATTTT
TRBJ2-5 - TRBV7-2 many CASSLQTEETQYF TGTGCCAGCAGCCTACAAACGGAAGAGACCCAGTACTTC
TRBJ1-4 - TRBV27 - CASSPTPSRGEKLFF TGTGCCAGCAGCCCCACTCCCTCACGGGGTGAAAAACTGTTTTTT